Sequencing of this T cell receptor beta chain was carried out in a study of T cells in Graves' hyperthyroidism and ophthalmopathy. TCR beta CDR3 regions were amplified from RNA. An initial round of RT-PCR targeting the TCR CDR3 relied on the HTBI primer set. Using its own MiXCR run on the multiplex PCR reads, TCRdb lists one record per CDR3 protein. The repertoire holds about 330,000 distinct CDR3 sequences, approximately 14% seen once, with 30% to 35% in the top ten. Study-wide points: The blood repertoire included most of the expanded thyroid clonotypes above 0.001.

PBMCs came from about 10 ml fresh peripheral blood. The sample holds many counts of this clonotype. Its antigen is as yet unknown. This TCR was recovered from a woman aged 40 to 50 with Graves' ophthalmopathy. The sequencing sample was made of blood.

The CDR3 DNA is TGTGCCAGCAGACCAACTAGAAACACTGAAGCTTTCTTT. As protein: CASRPTRNTEAFF. The chain combines TRBV6-1 with TRBJ1-1, with D unresolved. There are 13 residues in the CDR3. CDR1 and CDR2 from the germline V gene are MNHNS and SASEGT. V was clipped by 6 bases and J by 2 bases, with 10 bases between them.